These T cell receptor beta chains were read from a single sample in a study of T-cell reconstitution after alpha-beta-depleted transplantation in children. TCRdb recomputed calls from the PCR reads with MiXCR, one row per CDR3 protein. The sample holds about 980,000 distinct CDR3 sequences; about 29% are singletons and the top ten take 28%. The source material was PBMCs, mostly from graft donor cells, sampled 360 days after TCRalphabeta/CD19-depleted stem cell transplant. These receptors came from a boy younger than two who had a stem cell transplant for SCID, so the T cells may come from the graft donor. Both conserved end residues are part of each CDR3. Fields, in order: V gene, CDR3 protein.

>TRBV6-1
CASSGTRDRAHEQYF
>TRBV20-1
CSAQVGTHLQETQYF
>TRBV6-2/TRBV6-3
CASSWDSRNQPQHF
>TRBV7-3
CASSASLTDTQYF
>TRBV28
CASSAWTSGGPGETQYF
>TRBV7-2
CASNPRGGRGETQYF
>TRBV20-1
CSAYSWYRAQDTQYF
>TRBV29-1
CSVVPGSSYEQYF
>TRBV3-1
CASSHGAGYEQFF
>TRBV5-1
CASSLEGAYGYTF
>TRBV5-1
CASSLAGGGLIYEQYF
>TRBV12-3/TRBV12-4
CASSLKVPYGYTF
>TRBV24-1
CATSDYRDQYNEQFF
>TRBV6-5
CASIRQGASNTGELFF
>TRBV20-1
CSARDRKNYGHTF
>TRBV5-5
CASSLATGRETQYF
>TRBV27
CASSSHRGDSYNSPLHF
>TRBV18
CASSVSRADLNTEAFF
>TRBV7-2
CASTQRSGAEQFF
>TRBV5-6
CASSSINTEAFF